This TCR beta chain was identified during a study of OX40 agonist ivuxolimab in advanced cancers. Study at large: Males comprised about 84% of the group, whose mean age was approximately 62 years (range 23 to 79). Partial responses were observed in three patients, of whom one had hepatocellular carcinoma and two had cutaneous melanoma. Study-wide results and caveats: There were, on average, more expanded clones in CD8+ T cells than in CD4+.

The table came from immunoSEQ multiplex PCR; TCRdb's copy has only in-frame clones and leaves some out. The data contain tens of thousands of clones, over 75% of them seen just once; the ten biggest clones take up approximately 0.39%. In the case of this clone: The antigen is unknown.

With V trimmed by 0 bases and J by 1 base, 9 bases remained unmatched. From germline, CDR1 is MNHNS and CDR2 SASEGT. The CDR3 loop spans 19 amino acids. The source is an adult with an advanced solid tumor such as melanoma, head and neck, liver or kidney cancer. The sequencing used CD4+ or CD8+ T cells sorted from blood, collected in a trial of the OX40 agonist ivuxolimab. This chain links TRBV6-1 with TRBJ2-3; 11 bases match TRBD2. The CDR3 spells CASSEAHSGGAFRTDTQYF. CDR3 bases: TGTGCCAGCAGTGAAGCCCATAGCGGGGGGGCCTTTCGCACAGATACGCAGTATTTT.